These T cell receptor beta chains were read from a single sample in a study of blood T cell repertoires in COVID-19. Generated by immunoSEQ multiplex PCR, the TCRdb table keeps only in-frame clones and is missing some. The repertoire consists of 300,000 to 400,000 clones, with about nine tenths occurring once and the leading ten covering roughly 2.9%. The sample consisted of peripheral blood. The receptor set was obtained from a woman between 25 and 40 years old with COVID-19, enrolled during active disease. CDR3s include the opening cysteine and the closing phenylalanine or tryptophan. Fields, in order: V gene, D gene, clone size, J gene, CDR3 DNA, CDR3 protein. D genes are given only for firm matches. Size values are once, few and many counts, or a class for expanded clones, and some rows have none.

v_gene: TRBV30; d_gene: NA; abundance: NA; j_gene: TRBJ2-7; CDR3nt: TGTGCCTGGAGACTCCGGGACACTTTATACGAGCAGTACTTC; CDR3aa: CAWRLRDTLYEQYF
v_gene: TRBV5-1; d_gene: NA; abundance: NA; j_gene: TRBJ2-7; CDR3nt: TGCGCCAGCAGCTTGGCCCGTGTCGGTTTTAACTACGAGCAGTACTTC; CDR3aa: CASSLARVGFNYEQYF
v_gene: TRBV6-5; d_gene: NA; abundance: NA; j_gene: TRBJ2-1; CDR3nt: TGTGCCAGCACCGCGGGCTTGTACAATGAGCAGTTCTTC; CDR3aa: CASTAGLYNEQFF
v_gene: TRBV3-1/TRBV3-2; d_gene: NA; abundance: NA; j_gene: TRBJ1-1; CDR3nt: TGTGCCAGCAGCCAAGTTTTGGCGACTCGGACTGAAGCTTTCTTT; CDR3aa: CASSQVLATRTEAFF
v_gene: TRBV30; d_gene: NA; abundance: few; j_gene: TRBJ1-2; CDR3nt: TGTGCCTGGGCGTTTGCAGGGAGGAGTGGCTACACCTTC; CDR3aa: CAWAFAGRSGYTF
v_gene: TRBV21-1; d_gene: NA; abundance: NA; j_gene: TRBJ1-2; CDR3nt: TGTGCCAGCAGCAAAGTGGGGGACAGGGCCCTCGATGGCTACACCTTC; CDR3aa: CASSKVGDRALDGYTF
v_gene: TRBV21-1; d_gene: NA; abundance: NA; j_gene: TRBJ1-2; CDR3nt: TGTGCCAGCAGCAAATCTCAGGTCCCCTATGGCTACACCTTC; CDR3aa: CASSKSQVPYGYTF
v_gene: TRBV9; d_gene: NA; abundance: NA; j_gene: TRBJ2-1; CDR3nt: TGTGCCAGCAGCCCTCGGGACTTCAATGAGCAGTTCTTC; CDR3aa: CASSPRDFNEQFF
v_gene: TRBV28; d_gene: TRBD1; abundance: NA; j_gene: TRBJ2-7; CDR3nt: TGTGCCAGCAGTTCCCAGGGACAGGGGGCCCCCTACGAGCAGTACTTC; CDR3aa: CASSSQGQGAPYEQYF
v_gene: TRBV24-1; d_gene: NA; abundance: NA; j_gene: TRBJ1-5; CDR3nt: TGTGCCGTTGATTTACAGAAGGATCAGCCCCAGCATTTT; CDR3aa: CAVDLQKDQPQHF
v_gene: TRBV7-9; d_gene: TRBD1; abundance: NA; j_gene: TRBJ2-7; CDR3nt: TGTGCCAGCAGCTCCCCCAGGACAGGGTCGTACGAGCAGTACTTC; CDR3aa: CASSSPRTGSYEQYF
v_gene: TRBV7-6; d_gene: TRBD1; abundance: NA; j_gene: TRBJ1-2; CDR3nt: TGTGCCAGCAGCTTAGAGCCTACAGGGGGCAGCGGCTATGGCTACACCTTC; CDR3aa: CASSLEPTGGSGYGYTF
v_gene: TRBV27; d_gene: NA; abundance: NA; j_gene: TRBJ2-7; CDR3nt: TGTGCCAGCAGTTTCCTCCCCGGGTCCTACGAGCAGTACTTC; CDR3aa: CASSFLPGSYEQYF
v_gene: TRBV28; d_gene: TRBD1; abundance: few; j_gene: TRBJ1-5; CDR3nt: TGTGCCAGCCAACCAGGGGGTGGGCAGCCCCAGCATTTT; CDR3aa: CASQPGGGQPQHF
v_gene: TRBV5-5; d_gene: TRBD1; abundance: NA; j_gene: TRBJ2-3; CDR3nt: TGTGCCAGCAGCTCTGGACAGGCCCATAGAACAGATACGCAGTATTTT; CDR3aa: CASSSGQAHRTDTQYF
v_gene: TRBV6-5; d_gene: NA; abundance: NA; j_gene: TRBJ1-3; CDR3nt: TGTGCCAGCATTGGAGAGTCTGGAAACACCATATATTTT; CDR3aa: CASIGESGNTIYF
v_gene: TRBV18; d_gene: NA; abundance: NA; j_gene: TRBJ1-1; CDR3nt: TGTGCCAGCTCACCCCGACAGGTCCCCACTGAAGCTTTCTTT; CDR3aa: CASSPRQVPTEAFF
v_gene: TRBV6-2/TRBV6-3; d_gene: TRBD2; abundance: once; j_gene: TRBJ2-7; CDR3nt: TGTGCCAGCAGTTACCCAACTAGCGGGAACCCCTCCTACGAGCAGTACTTC; CDR3aa: CASSYPTSGNPSYEQYF
v_gene: TRBV7-9; d_gene: TRBD2; abundance: NA; j_gene: TRBJ2-5; CDR3nt: TGTGCCAGCAGCGTGACCGGGACTAGCGGGAGCCAAGAGACCCAGTACTTC; CDR3aa: CASSVTGTSGSQETQYF
v_gene: TRBV7-2; d_gene: NA; abundance: NA; j_gene: TRBJ2-5; CDR3nt: TGTGCCAGCAGCCAGCAAGAGACCCAGTACTTC; CDR3aa: CASSQQETQYF
v_gene: TRBV5-1; d_gene: NA; abundance: NA; j_gene: TRBJ1-1; CDR3nt: TGCGCCAGCTCACCCCTTGGGGGCCGGAGCACTGAAGCTTTCTTT; CDR3aa: CASSPLGGRSTEAFF
v_gene: TRBV6-6; d_gene: NA; abundance: NA; j_gene: TRBJ2-7; CDR3nt: TGTGCCAGCAGTTCGGGGGTTTACTACGAGCAGTACTTC; CDR3aa: CASSSGVYYEQYF
v_gene: TRBV24-1; d_gene: TRBD2; abundance: NA; j_gene: TRBJ2-3; CDR3nt: TGTGCCACCAGCGCTAGCGGGTACACAGATACGCAGTATTTT; CDR3aa: CATSASGYTDTQYF
v_gene: TRBV7-9; d_gene: TRBD2; abundance: NA; j_gene: TRBJ2-5; CDR3nt: TGTGCCAGCAGCGTGACTAGCGGGATCGAGACCCAGTACTTC; CDR3aa: CASSVTSGIETQYF
v_gene: TRBV28; d_gene: NA; abundance: NA; j_gene: TRBJ1-2; CDR3nt: TGTGCCAGCAGTTCCCACCAGGGGCTGATCGTCTATGGCTACACCTTC; CDR3aa: CASSSHQGLIVYGYTF
v_gene: TRBV5-1; d_gene: NA; abundance: NA; j_gene: TRBJ1-4; CDR3nt: TGCGCCAGCAGCTTGGCAAGGCAGGGGAATGGTAATGAAAAACTGTTTTTT; CDR3aa: CASSLARQGNGNEKLFF
v_gene: TRBV28; d_gene: NA; abundance: NA; j_gene: TRBJ2-3; CDR3nt: TGTGCCACCGTGGGGGGTACTGGCACAGATACGCAGTATTTT; CDR3aa: CATVGGTGTDTQYF
v_gene: TRBV28; d_gene: NA; abundance: NA; j_gene: TRBJ1-1; CDR3nt: TGTGCCAGCAGTTACAGAAACACTGAAGCTTTCTTT; CDR3aa: CASSYRNTEAFF
v_gene: TRBV7-2; d_gene: NA; abundance: NA; j_gene: TRBJ2-4; CDR3nt: TGTGCCAGCAGCTTAAATGGGGGCAAACTAGCCAAAAACATTCAGTACTTC; CDR3aa: CASSLNGGKLAKNIQYF
v_gene: TRBV28; d_gene: NA; abundance: once; j_gene: TRBJ1-5; CDR3nt: TGTGCCAGCAGAATGGGGGGGTCAGGGCAGCCCCAGCATTTT; CDR3aa: CASRMGGSGQPQHF
v_gene: TRBV24-1; d_gene: TRBD1; abundance: NA; j_gene: TRBJ2-5; CDR3nt: TGTGCCACCAGTGATTTGACACAGGGGGAACTAGAGACCCAGTACTTC; CDR3aa: CATSDLTQGELETQYF
v_gene: TRBV12-5; d_gene: NA; abundance: NA; j_gene: TRBJ1-2; CDR3nt: TGTGCTAGTGGTTTGAGTAGTTCAAGAGGGCCTGGCTACACCTTC; CDR3aa: CASGLSSSRGPGYTF
v_gene: TRBV29-1; d_gene: NA; abundance: NA; j_gene: TRBJ1-2; CDR3nt: TGCAGCGTAAGCTGGACACGGAATTATGGCTACACCTTC; CDR3aa: CSVSWTRNYGYTF
v_gene: TRBV11-2; d_gene: NA; abundance: NA; j_gene: TRBJ1-3; CDR3nt: TGTGCCAGCAGCTTAGTCGTGGGAGGGACAGGAAACACCATATATTTT; CDR3aa: CASSLVVGGTGNTIYF
v_gene: TRBV3-1/TRBV3-2; d_gene: NA; abundance: NA; j_gene: TRBJ1-5; CDR3nt: TGTGCCAGCAGCCAAGGAGGAGGGAAACAGCCCCAGCATTTT; CDR3aa: CASSQGGGKQPQHF
v_gene: TRBV12-3/TRBV12-4; d_gene: NA; abundance: NA; j_gene: TRBJ2-7; CDR3nt: TGTGCCAGCAGTTTGGGGGCGCTTGAGCAGTACTTC; CDR3aa: CASSLGALEQYF
v_gene: TRBV3-1/TRBV3-2; d_gene: NA; abundance: once; j_gene: TRBJ2-1; CDR3nt: TGTGCCAGCAGCCAAGTGGTTACAGCGGGGCAGTTCTTC; CDR3aa: CASSQVVTAGQFF
v_gene: TRBV27; d_gene: NA; abundance: NA; j_gene: TRBJ1-5; CDR3nt: TGTGCCAGCAGTTTATGGGGGGGGAGTCAGCCCCAGCATTTT; CDR3aa: CASSLWGGSQPQHF
v_gene: TRBV7-9; d_gene: NA; abundance: NA; j_gene: TRBJ1-5; CDR3nt: TGTGCCAGCAGCTTAGGTGGCAGTAGCAATCAGCCCCAGCATTTT; CDR3aa: CASSLGGSSNQPQHF
v_gene: TRBV2; d_gene: TRBD1; abundance: NA; j_gene: TRBJ1-2; CDR3nt: TGTGCCAGCAGAGGACAGGGTGGGAGCGCCTATGGCTACACCTTC; CDR3aa: CASRGQGGSAYGYTF
v_gene: TRBV11-2; d_gene: NA; abundance: NA; j_gene: TRBJ1-1; CDR3nt: TGTGCCAGCAGCATATCGACAGCTGAAGCTTTCTTT; CDR3aa: CASSISTAEAFF
v_gene: TRBV7-9; d_gene: NA; abundance: NA; j_gene: TRBJ2-2; CDR3nt: TGTGCCAGCAGCTCGGACGGGGCCGGGGAGCTGTTTTTT; CDR3aa: CASSSDGAGELFF
v_gene: TRBV28; d_gene: TRBD1; abundance: once; j_gene: TRBJ1-4; CDR3nt: TGTGCCAGCAGTTTTCTCGGGACAGGGTCTAGTGAAAAACTGTTTTTT; CDR3aa: CASSFLGTGSSEKLFF
v_gene: TRBV19; d_gene: NA; abundance: NA; j_gene: TRBJ2-5; CDR3nt: TGTGCCAGTAGTATAGACGCCCTCGGAGAGACCCAGTACTTC; CDR3aa: CASSIDALGETQYF
v_gene: TRBV10-2; d_gene: NA; abundance: NA; j_gene: TRBJ2-7; CDR3nt: TGCGCCAGCACGGAGCAGATCAACTACGAGCAGTACTTC; CDR3aa: CASTEQINYEQYF
v_gene: TRBV28; d_gene: TRBD1; abundance: once; j_gene: TRBJ1-4; CDR3nt: TGTGCCAGCATGACTGGACAGGGATATGAAAAACTGTTTTTT; CDR3aa: CASMTGQGYEKLFF
v_gene: TRBV5-1; d_gene: NA; abundance: NA; j_gene: TRBJ1-3; CDR3nt: TGCGCCAGCAGCTTGGCCGTAGCCAGGGCTGGAAACACCATATATTTT; CDR3aa: CASSLAVARAGNTIYF
v_gene: TRBV30; d_gene: NA; abundance: NA; j_gene: TRBJ1-1; CDR3nt: TGTGCCTGGAGTGGACTTGCGGGGATGAACACTGAAGCTTTCTTT; CDR3aa: CAWSGLAGMNTEAFF
v_gene: TRBV3-1/TRBV3-2; d_gene: TRBD2; abundance: NA; j_gene: TRBJ2-1; CDR3nt: TGTGCCAGCAGCCCTTGGCGGACTAGCGGCTACAATGAGCAGTTCTTC; CDR3aa: CASSPWRTSGYNEQFF
v_gene: TRBV7-9; d_gene: NA; abundance: NA; j_gene: TRBJ1-6; CDR3nt: TGTGCCAGCAGCTTGGACGGGGGGAGGGACTCACCCCTCCACTTT; CDR3aa: CASSLDGGRDSPLHF
v_gene: TRBV6-5; d_gene: TRBD1; abundance: NA; j_gene: TRBJ2-7; CDR3nt: TGTGCCAGCTGGCAGCCGGGACAGGGGATCTACGAGCAGTACTTC; CDR3aa: CASWQPGQGIYEQYF
v_gene: TRBV19; d_gene: TRBD1; abundance: many; j_gene: TRBJ2-2; CDR3nt: TGTGCCAGTAGTATGGGGACAGGGGGAACCGGGGAGCTGTTTTTT; CDR3aa: CASSMGTGGTGELFF
v_gene: TRBV30; d_gene: NA; abundance: NA; j_gene: TRBJ1-1; CDR3nt: TGTGCCTGGAGCGGAACAGGGATCACTGAAGCTTTCTTT; CDR3aa: CAWSGTGITEAFF
v_gene: TRBV6-5; d_gene: TRBD2; abundance: NA; j_gene: TRBJ2-5; CDR3nt: TGTGCCAGCGGAGAACTAGCGATAAAAGAGACCCAGTACTTC; CDR3aa: CASGELAIKETQYF
v_gene: TRBV7-6; d_gene: TRBD1; abundance: NA; j_gene: TRBJ2-2; CDR3nt: TGTGCCAGCAGCTCATCCCAGGGGGCGAGTACCGGGGAGCTGTTTTTT; CDR3aa: CASSSSQGASTGELFF